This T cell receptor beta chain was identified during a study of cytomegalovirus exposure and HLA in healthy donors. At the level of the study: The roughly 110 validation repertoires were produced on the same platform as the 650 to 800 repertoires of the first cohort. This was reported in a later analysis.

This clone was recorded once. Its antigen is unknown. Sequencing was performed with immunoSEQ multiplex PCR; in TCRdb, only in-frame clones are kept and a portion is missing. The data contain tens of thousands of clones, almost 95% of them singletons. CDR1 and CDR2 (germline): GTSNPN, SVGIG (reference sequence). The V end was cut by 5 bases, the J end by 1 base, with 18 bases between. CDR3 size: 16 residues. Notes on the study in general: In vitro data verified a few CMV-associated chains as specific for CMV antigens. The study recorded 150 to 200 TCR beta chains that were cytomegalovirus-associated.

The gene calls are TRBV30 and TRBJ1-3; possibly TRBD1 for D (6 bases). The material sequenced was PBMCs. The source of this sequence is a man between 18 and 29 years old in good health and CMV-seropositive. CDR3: CAWSMAGVVSGNTIYF. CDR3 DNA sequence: TGTGCCTGGTCTATGGCAGGGGTAGTTTCTGGAAACACCATATATTTT.